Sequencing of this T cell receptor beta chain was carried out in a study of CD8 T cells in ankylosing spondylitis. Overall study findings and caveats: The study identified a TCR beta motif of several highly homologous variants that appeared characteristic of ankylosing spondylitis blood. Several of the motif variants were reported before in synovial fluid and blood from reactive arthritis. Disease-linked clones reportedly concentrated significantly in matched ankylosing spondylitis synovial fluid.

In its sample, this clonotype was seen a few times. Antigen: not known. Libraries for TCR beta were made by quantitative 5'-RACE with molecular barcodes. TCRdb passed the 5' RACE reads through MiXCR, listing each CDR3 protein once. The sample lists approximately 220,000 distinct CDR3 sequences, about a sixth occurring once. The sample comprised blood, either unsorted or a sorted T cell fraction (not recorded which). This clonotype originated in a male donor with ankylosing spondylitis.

For the CDR3, the DNA is TGCGCCAGCAGCCCCTTCGGGGGGAGAGAAGAGCAGTACTTC. Protein product: CASSPFGGREEQYF. The V call is TRBV4-1, the J call TRBJ2-7; 7 bases match TRBD2. The CDR3 covers 14 residues. J was trimmed by 7 bases and V by 4 bases; bases with no gene match: 10. In germline, CDR1 is MGHRA, CDR2 YSYEKL.